One sample yielded the 8 T cell receptor beta chains listed below, sequenced in a study of T cell repertoires in cytomegalovirus infection. Antigen specificity for these receptors is unknown. Via MiXCR, TCRdb re-called the reads, giving one row per CDR3 protein. The sample gives a few hundred thousand distinct CDR3 sequences, about 40% of which show up once; 48% is in the top ten. The source material was cultured PBMCs, sampled from culture after CMV antigen stimulation. These receptors originate from a human donor in good health (CMV status not recorded). Some clones in this sample may be carry-over from other donors' samples.

The chain recombines TRBV20-1 with TRBJ2-1; a weak D match, TRBD2 (6 bases). V dropped 0 bases and J dropped 4 bases, with 13 bases sitting between them. This CDR3 contains 15 residues. CDR1 DFQATT and CDR2 SNEGSKA come from the germline V gene (reference sequence). The CDR3 DNA reads as TGCAGTGCTAGAGAGGGAGCGGGCGGTTACAATGAGCAGTTCTTC. Amino acid sequence: CSAREGAGGYNEQFF.

Concerning this clonotype: A much larger clonotype is one base distant, so this may be a read error. The chain carries TRBV7-2 and TRBJ1-2, with unresolved D. The CDR3 loop spans 13 amino acids. From germline, CDR1 is SGHTA and CDR2 FQGNSA. The CDR3 coding sequence is TGTGTCAGCAGCTTTAATTGGCTGGGAGGCTACACCTTC. It codes for CVSSFNWLGGYTF.

The gene calls are TRBV7-9 and TRBJ2-2; 7 bases are shared with TRBD2. Germline lookup yields CDR1 SEHNR and CDR2 FQNEAQ (reference sequence). The CDR3 runs 15 residues. V lost 9 bases to trimming and J lost 2 bases; unmatched junction nucleotides: 9. This chain's CDR3 is CASPLPGLNTGELFF. The DNA for the CDR3 is TGTGCCAGTCCCCTTCCGGGACTAAACACCGGGGAGCTGTTTTTT.

This clonotype was recorded only once. V and J are TRBV15 and TRBJ2-4; either TRBD1 or TRBD2 may fit D (5 bases each). Germline CDR1 reads LNHNV; CDR2 reads YYDKDF (reference sequence). V lost 5 bases and J 1 base, leaving 15 bases between the germline ends. This CDR3 is built from 16 residues. The CDR3 region has the DNA TGTGCCACCAGCCTCCCCCGGGGCGAGGCCAAAAACATTCAGTACTTC. The encoded protein is CATSLPRGEAKNIQYF.

This clonotype was seen a few times. The chain is built from TRBV19 and TRBJ2-2; TRBD2 matches 7 bases. This CDR3 spans 13 amino acids. V lost 5 bases and J lost 6; bases outside the gene matches: 3. Germline CDR1 is LNHDA and CDR2 is SQIVND (reference sequence). The CDR3 sequence: CASSPTSPGELFF. CDR3 coding DNA: TGTGCCAGTAGTCCGACTAGCCCCGGGGAGCTGTTTTTT.

J is TRBJ1-2 and V is TRBV27; D may be TRBD1 (6 bases). Germline lookup yields CDR1 MNHEY and CDR2 SMNVEV (reference sequence). The CDR3 sequence is 13 residues long. The V gene lost 10 bases and the J gene lost 6 bases, with 18 bases spanning the gap. CDR3 sequence reads: CAIKRGSQNGYTF. Here the CDR3 DNA reads TGTGCCATAAAAAGGGGGTCCCAGAATGGCTACACCTTC.

This clonotype has a handful of counts. V and J are TRBV11-3 and TRBJ2-2; D might be TRBD1 (5 bases). V was cut by 3 bases and J by 3 bases, with 11 bases left in between. The germline V gene encodes CDR1 SGHNT and CDR2 YENEEA. The CDR3 has 15 residues. The CDR3 is CASSLQQGDTGELFF. The CDR3 nucleotides are TGTGCCAGCAGCTTGCAGCAGGGCGACACCGGGGAGCTGTTTTTT.

The rearrangement uses TRBV7-6 and TRBJ1-6, with 9 bases lining up with TRBD1. CDR1 and CDR2 from the germline V gene are SGHVS and FNYEAQ. This CDR3 contains 14 residues. Germline trimming cut 4 bases from V and 9 bases from J; bases unmatched to any gene: 4. The CDR3 DNA reads TGTGCCAGCAGCTCGGGACAGGGACGTTCACCCCTCCACTTT. Amino acid sequence: CASSSGQGRSPLHF. The full variable domain, completed using reference TRBV7-6 and TRBJ1-6, is GAGVSQSPRYKVTKRGQDVALRCDPISGHVSLYWYRQALGQGPEFLTYFNYEAQQDKSGLPNDRFSAERPEGSISTLTIQRTEQRDSAMYRCASSSGQGRSPLHFGNGTRLTVT.